These 10 T cell receptor beta chains were sequenced from one sample in a study of blood T cell repertoires in COVID-19 (dated by TCRdb to the early 2020s). Library preparation employed the immunoSEQ multiplex PCR assay. TCRdb retrieved this table from immuneACCESS and kept in-frame rearrangements only. Not all clones are present; in checked studies, unresolved V genes account for under half, and no reason is known for the remainder. The sample table shows approximately 300,000 clones, and roughly 90% are seen once. The ten largest account for about 2.2% of the sample. Source material: peripheral blood. The receptors stem from a woman in her 50s who had recovered from COVID-19.

The chain is built from TRBV5-1 and TRBJ2-7; 9 bases match TRBD1. CDR1 SGHRS and CDR2 YFSETQ come from the germline V gene. The CDR3 consists of 13 residues. The junction had 6 bases not matched to a gene; V was cut back by 4 bases and J by 7 bases. CDR3 sequence (DNA): TGCGCCAGCAGCGGGGACAGGGTACGGGAGCAGTACTTC. The encoded protein is CASSGDRVREQYF. The full variable domain, its missing parts supplied by reference TRBV5-1 and TRBJ2-7, is KAGVTQTPRYLIKTRGQQVTLSCSPISGHRSVSWYQQTPGQGLQFLFEYFSETQRNKGNFPGRFSGRQFSNSRSEMNVSTLELGDSALYLCASSGDRVREQYFGPGTRLTVT.

The J gene is TRBJ1-6, the V gene TRBV28; D call uncertain. Germline values: CDR1 MDHEN, CDR2 SYDVKM. Trimming left V 7 bases short and J 8 bases short, with 12 bases between. This CDR3 spans 13 amino acids. CDR3 protein: CASKIPGDSPLHF. CDR3 coding DNA: TGTGCCAGCAAAATCCCGGGAGATTCACCCCTCCACTTT.

The chain carries TRBV5-3 and TRBJ2-7; tentatively, D is TRBD2 (5 bases). TRBV5-3 is an open reading frame whose function is uncertain. CDR3 length: 17 amino acids. V lost 3 bases and J lost 9, with 28 bases in between. The CDR3 here is CARSWSSGIGGVLRQYF. The CDR3 nucleotides read TGTGCCAGAAGCTGGAGCTCGGGGATTGGCGGAGTGTTAAGGCAGTACTTC.

The genes are TRBV15 and TRBJ2-7; 11 positions match TRBD2. Germline trimming cut 0 bases from V and 11 bases from J; bases unmatched to any gene: 9. Germline V gives CDR1 LNHNV, CDR2 YYDKDF (reference sequence). CDR3 length: 15 residues. CDR3 sequence reads: CATSRDGASGGSEYF. The CDR3 coding sequence is TGTGCCACCAGCAGAGATGGGGCTAGCGGGGGGTCGGAGTACTTC.

The chain links TRBV19 to TRBJ2-1, with 13 bases that match TRBD2. CDR1 and CDR2 from the germline V gene are LNHDA and SQIVND (reference sequence). The trim removed 6 bases at V and 7 bases at J, leaving 9 bases unmatched. This CDR3 region has 16 residues. Written as DNA, the CDR3 is TGTGCCAGTAGCTTCCGGACTAGCGGGAGCGCTAATGAGCAGTTCTTC. Residues: CASSFRTSGSANEQFF.

V is TRBV3-1 (or the pseudogene TRBV3-2) and J is TRBJ1-2, with a tentative D call TRBD1 (6 bases). Trimming removed 1 base from V and 8 bases from J, with 8 bases in between. CDR1 and CDR2 from the germline V gene are LGHDT and YNNKEL (reference sequence). This CDR3 is built from 12 residues. The CDR3 region has the DNA TGTGCCAGCAGCCAAGGGGGGCCCGGCTACACCTTC. The encoded protein is CASSQGGPGYTF.

V and J are TRBV12-3 or TRBV12-4 and TRBJ1-1; D gene uncertain. The CDR3 runs to 13 residues. The V gene lost 4 bases and the J gene lost 8 bases, with 14 bases spanning the gap. The CDR3 is CASSSGERPEAFF. In nucleotides, the CDR3 is TGTGCCAGCAGTTCCGGGGAAAGACCAGAAGCTTTCTTT.

CDR3 loop: CASSVEGSTGAFF. The CDR3, as DNA: TGTGCCAGCAGCGTAGAAGGCTCCACGGGAGCTTTCTTT. This chain joins TRBV9 and TRBJ1-1; the D is unclear. The ends were cut back, 0 bases at V and 10 bases at J, with 13 bases in the middle. Germline lookup yields CDR1 SGDLS and CDR2 YYNGEE. This CDR3 region has 13 residues. Drawing the rest from reference TRBV9 and TRBJ1-1, the complete variable domain is DSGVTQTPKHLITATGQRVTLRCSPRSGDLSVYWYQQSLDQGLQFLIQYYNGEERAKGNILERFSAQQFPDLHSELNLSSLELGDSALYFCASSVEGSTGAFFGQGTRLTVV.

The V and J genes are TRBV7-8 and TRBJ1-2; D remains unclear. The V end lost 7 bases, the J end lost 0 bases, and 12 bases lay between the germline ends. The CDR3 sequence is 14 residues long. CDR1 is SGHVS and CDR2 is FQNEAQ in the germline V gene. The CDR3 DNA follows: TGTGCCAGCACCAATAAAACTTCTAACTATGGCTACACCTTC. Its protein is CASTNKTSNYGYTF.

V gene TRBV7-2 combines with J gene TRBJ2-2, with 13 positions matching TRBD2. Trimming at V came to 1 base and at J to 2 bases, leaving 4 bases not matched to a gene. Germline V CDR1 and CDR2: SGHTA, FQGNSA. The CDR3 spans 18 residues. The CDR3 reads CASSLGKGLAGNTGELFF. The CDR3 DNA sequence: TGTGCCAGCAGCTTAGGAAAGGGACTAGCGGGAAACACCGGGGAGCTGTTTTTT.